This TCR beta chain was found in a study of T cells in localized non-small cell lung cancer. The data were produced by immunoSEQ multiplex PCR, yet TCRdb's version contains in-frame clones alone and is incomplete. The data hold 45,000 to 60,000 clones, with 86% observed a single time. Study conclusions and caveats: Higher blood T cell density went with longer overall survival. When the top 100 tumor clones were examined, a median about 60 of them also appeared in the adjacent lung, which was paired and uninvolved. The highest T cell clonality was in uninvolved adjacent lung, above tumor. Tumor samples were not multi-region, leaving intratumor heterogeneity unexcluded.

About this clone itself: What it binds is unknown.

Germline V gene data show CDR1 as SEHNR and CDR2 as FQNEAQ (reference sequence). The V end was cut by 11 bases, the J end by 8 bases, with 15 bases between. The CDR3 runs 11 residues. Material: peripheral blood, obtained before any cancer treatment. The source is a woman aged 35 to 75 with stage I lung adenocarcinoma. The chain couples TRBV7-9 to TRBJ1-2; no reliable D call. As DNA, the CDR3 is TGTGCCGGTTATGCTCGCGAGGGCTACACCTTC. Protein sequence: CAGYAREGYTF.